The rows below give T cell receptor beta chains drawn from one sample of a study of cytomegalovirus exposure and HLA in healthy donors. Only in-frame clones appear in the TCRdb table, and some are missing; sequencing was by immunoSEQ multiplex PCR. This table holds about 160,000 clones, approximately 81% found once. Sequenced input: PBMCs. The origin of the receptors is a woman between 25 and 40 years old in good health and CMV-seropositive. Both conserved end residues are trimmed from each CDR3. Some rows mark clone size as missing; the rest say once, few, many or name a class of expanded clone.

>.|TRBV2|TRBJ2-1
ASSEAGGSLNEQF
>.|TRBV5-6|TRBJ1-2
ASSYGQLGGYT
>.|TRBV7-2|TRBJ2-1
ASSLEVAGWRF
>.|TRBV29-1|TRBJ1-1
SVETGLDTEAF
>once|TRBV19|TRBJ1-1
ASRGQATEAF
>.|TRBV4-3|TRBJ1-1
ASSQVEAPENTEAF
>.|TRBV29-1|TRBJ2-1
SASSGSYNEQF
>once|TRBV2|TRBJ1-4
ASSEALLAGDKKLF
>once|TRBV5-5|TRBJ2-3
ASSLEDRAADTQY
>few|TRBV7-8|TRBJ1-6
ASSLKGLSSYNSPLH
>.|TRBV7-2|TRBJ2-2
ASSRGQDRKELF
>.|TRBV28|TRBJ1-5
ASSNLRMRNQPQH
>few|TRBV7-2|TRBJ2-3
ASSLERGRPSDTQY
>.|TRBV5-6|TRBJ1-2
ASSFSNYGYT
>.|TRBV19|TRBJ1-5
ASRGGERSNQPQH
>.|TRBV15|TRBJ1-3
ATSRVTGGKGNTIY
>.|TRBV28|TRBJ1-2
ASSFSGTQLLYGYT
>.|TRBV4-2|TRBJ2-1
ASSQDRGLAGEQF
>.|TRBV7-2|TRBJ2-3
ASSVSWGRADTQY
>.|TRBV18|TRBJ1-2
ASSPPSGRDYGYT
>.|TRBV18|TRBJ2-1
ASSPPGGKENEQF
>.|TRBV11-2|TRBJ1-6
ASSTGQGGIRSPLH
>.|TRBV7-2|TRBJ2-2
ASSLEQPLYTGELF
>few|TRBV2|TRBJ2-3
ASNLAGGTGDTQY
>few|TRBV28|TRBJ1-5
ASSPGQSYDQPQH